This entry lists 13 T cell receptor beta chains sequenced from one sample in a study of cytomegalovirus exposure and HLA in healthy donors. The PCR contained 60 Vbeta and 13 Jbeta primers. The data were produced by immunoSEQ multiplex PCR, yet TCRdb's version contains in-frame clones alone and is incomplete. The sample gives 150,000 to 200,000 clones, approximately 80% of which show up once; roughly 4.5% is in the top ten. Material: PBMCs. All receptors derive from a young woman in good health and CMV-seropositive.

The V gene is TRBV7-9, the J gene TRBJ1-6; D is possibly TRBD1 (5 bases). The germline gives CDR1 SEHNR, CDR2 FQNEAQ (reference sequence). The CDR3 has 14 amino acids. Trimming removed 5 bases from V and 6 bases from J, with 11 bases in between. The CDR3 loop is CASSRQTLNSPLHF. The CDR3 DNA reads as TGTGCCAGCAGCAGACAGACCCTTAATTCACCCCTCCACTTT.

In this sample, this clone turned up a few times. The chain links TRBV6-5 to TRBJ1-2, with D possibly matching TRBD1 (6 bases). Germline CDR1 reads MNHEY; CDR2 reads SVGAGI. The CDR3 has 14 residues. Between the trimmed V and J ends, which lost 2 bases and 4 bases, there was a span of 11 bases. The CDR3 nucleotides are TGTGCCAGCAGTTACAGCAGGGGAATCTATGGCTACACCTTC. Translated: CASSYSRGIYGYTF.

CDR3 DNA sequence: TGTGCCAGCAGTGAATTAGGGCAGGGGCAAGAGACCCAGTACTTC. As protein: CASSELGQGQETQYF. The rearrangement links TRBV25-1 to TRBJ2-5, with a possible D match to TRBD1 (6 bases). From germline, CDR1 is MGHDK and CDR2 SYGVNS. Trimming removed 1 base from V and 2 bases from J, with 11 bases in between. This CDR3 has 15 residues.

The V and J genes are TRBV11-2 and TRBJ1-1; no firm D call. Germline V gene sequence: CDR1 SGHAT, CDR2 FQNNGV. Between the trimmed V and J ends, which lost 0 bases and 4 bases, there was a span of 12 bases. The CDR3 is 15 amino acids. CDR3 coding DNA: TGTGCCAGCAGCTTAGATGACGAGGGTGGCACTGAAGCTTTCTTT. As protein: CASSLDDEGGTEAFF.

A single count supports this clone. V gene TRBV30 combines with J gene TRBJ1-2; 8 nucleotides line up with TRBD1. The ends lost 8 bases at V and 6 bases at J; junction bases unmatched: 11. CDR3 size: 13 residues. Germline-derived CDR1 and CDR2 are GTSNPN and SVGIG (reference sequence). CDR3 in DNA: TGTGCCGCCAGACAGGGGTGGCTGGATGGCTACACCTTC. It codes for CAARQGWLDGYTF.

This sequence joins TRBV5-6 and TRBJ2-4, with D uncertain. The CDR3 consists of 14 residues. From germline, CDR1 is SGHDT and CDR2 YYEEEE. V was trimmed by 2 bases and J by 6 bases, leaving 12 bases between them. CDR3 in DNA: TGTGCCAGCAGCTTACAGCTCAAGTTAAACATTCAGTACTTC. It yields the protein CASSLQLKLNIQYF.

This sequence joins TRBV9 and TRBJ2-5; D might be TRBD2 (6 bases). Trimming shortened V by 0 bases and J by 5 bases, and 11 bases separated the two germline ends. This CDR3 region has 14 residues. CDR1 and CDR2 from the germline V gene are SGDLS and YYNGEE. The chain's CDR3 is CASSVDGGSETQYF. The CDR3 DNA follows: TGTGCCAGCAGCGTAGACGGGGGATCGGAGACCCAGTACTTC.

The chain joins TRBV19 to TRBJ2-5; the D gene is possibly TRBD1 (6 bases). Germline CDR1 reads LNHDA; CDR2 reads SQIVND (reference sequence). The CDR3 is 16 residues long. V was clipped by 9 bases and J by 4 bases, with 24 bases between them. CDR3 protein: CASSYRDSRGGETQYF. The CDR3 DNA reads as TGTGCCAGCTCATACCGGGATTCCCGAGGGGGAGAGACCCAGTACTTC.

V usage is TRBV28 and J usage is TRBJ1-3; D may be TRBD1 (6 bases). The CDR3 is made up of 18 amino acids. V lost 5 bases and J 0 bases, leaving 20 bases between the germline ends. From germline, CDR1 is MDHEN and CDR2 SYDVKM. As DNA, the CDR3 is TGTGCCAGCAGTACGCCCACCCATACAGGGCCCTCTGGAAACACCATATATTTT. This sequence encodes CASSTPTHTGPSGNTIYF. Based on the CDR3 plus reference TRBV28 and TRBJ1-3, the full variable domain is DVKVTQSSRYLVKRTGEKVFLECVQDMDHENMFWYRQDPGLGLRLIYFSYDVKMKEKGDIPEGYSVSREKKERFSLILESASTNQTSMYLCASSTPTHTGPSGNTIYFGEGSWLTVV.

The J gene is TRBJ2-1, the V gene TRBV11-1; 15 positions match TRBD2. The CDR3 sequence is 19 residues long. Germline V lookup: CDR1 SGHAT, CDR2 FQDESV (reference sequence). V was clipped by 5 bases and J by 4 bases; unmatched bases: 12. CDR3 DNA: TGTGCCAGCAGCCGGCCGGGACTAGCGGGGGGCGAACCTTACAATGAGCAGTTCTTC. This encodes CASSRPGLAGGEPYNEQFF.

The chain recombines TRBV29-1 with TRBJ1-2, with 7 bases aligning to TRBD1. V dropped 2 bases and J dropped 3; count of bases not matched to a gene: 6. CDR1 and CDR2 from the germline V gene are SQVTM and ANQGSEA. This CDR3 region has 14 residues. CDR3 amino acids: CSVEREQGDYGYTF. DNA for the CDR3: TGCAGCGTTGAAAGGGAGCAGGGGGACTATGGCTACACCTTC. Supplemented by reference TRBV29-1 and TRBJ1-2, the full variable domain reads SAVISQKPSRDICQRGTSLTIQCQVDSQVTMMFWYRQQPGQSLTLIATANQGSEATYESGFVIDKFPISRPNLTFSTLTVSNMSPEDSSIYLCSVEREQGDYGYTFGSGTRLTVV.

The V gene is TRBV27, the J gene TRBJ2-7, with D possibly matching TRBD1 (5 bases). Germline V CDR1 and CDR2: MNHEY, SMNVEV (reference sequence). V lost 3 bases and J lost 5, with 26 bases in between. The CDR3 extends over 18 amino acids. This chain's CDR3 is CASSFLYPRKTVVDEQYF. For the CDR3, the DNA is TGTGCCAGCAGTTTCCTATACCCAAGAAAGACAGTGGTCGACGAGCAGTACTTC.

This chain links TRBV4-1 with TRBJ1-2; the match to TRBD1 covers 7 bases. CDR1 MGHRA and CDR2 YSYEKL come from the germline V gene. J lost 6 bases, V lost 1 base, and 11 bases had no gene match. The CDR3 covers 16 residues. This CDR3 reads CASSQVGQAFRNGYTF. CDR3 in DNA: TGCGCCAGCAGCCAAGTTGGACAGGCCTTTAGGAATGGCTACACCTTC.